Following are 5 T cell receptor beta chains from one sample sequenced in a study of blood T cell repertoires in COVID-19. Profiled with immunoSEQ multiplex PCR; TCRdb holds only in-frame clones, not every one. The sample holds 80,000 to 100,000 clones, 80% seen once. The sequenced sample consisted of peripheral blood. All receptors derive from a woman between 65 and 79 years old with acute or convalescent COVID-19.

The chain carries TRBV9 and TRBJ2-7; weak D call: TRBD2 (5 bases). Germline CDR1 SGDLS, CDR2 YYNGEE. The V gene lost 4 bases and the J gene lost 0 bases, with 14 bases spanning the gap. This CDR3 spans 15 amino acids. This chain's CDR3 is CASSPGLVSSYEQYF. CDR3 sequence (DNA): TGTGCCAGCAGCCCTGGACTGGTGAGCTCCTACGAGCAGTACTTC. Together with reference TRBV9 and TRBJ2-7, the CDR3 gives the full variable domain: DSGVTQTPKHLITATGQRVTLRCSPRSGDLSVYWYQQSLDQGLQFLIQYYNGEERAKGNILERFSAQQFPDLHSELNLSSLELGDSALYFCASSPGLVSSYEQYFGPGTRLTVT.

J is TRBJ2-7 and V is TRBV2; tentative D call: TRBD2 (5 bases). V was pared by 1 base and J by 2 bases, with 6 bases between. There are 13 residues in the CDR3. Germline V gene sequence: CDR1 SNHLY, CDR2 FYNNEI. The CDR3 DNA follows: TGTGCCAGCAGTGAAGGGCGGGCCTACGAGCAGTACTTC. Its protein product is CASSEGRAYEQYF.

This chain's CDR3 is CASSYGQGAEAFF. CDR3 DNA: TGTGCCAGCAGTTACGGGCAGGGTGCTGAAGCTTTCTTT. The chain couples TRBV6-6 to TRBJ1-1; weak D call: TRBD1 (5 bases). V was cut by 2 bases and J by 6 bases, with 10 bases left in between. The germline V gene has CDR1 MNHNY and CDR2 SVGAGI (reference sequence). CDR3 length equals 13 residues.

The chain uses TRBV11-1 and TRBJ2-2; a possible D gene is TRBD2 (6 bases). CDR1 and CDR2 (germline): SGHAT, FQDESV (reference sequence). The CDR3 is made up of 14 amino acids. V was cut by 6 bases and J by 4 bases, with 12 bases left in between. The CDR3 coding sequence is TGTGCCAGCAGGCTAGGAGGGCCCACCGGGGAGCTGTTTTTT. This encodes CASRLGGPTGELFF.

This chain links TRBV6-1 with TRBJ1-5, with 9 nucleotides matching TRBD1. The J segment lost 6 bases and the V segment lost 2 bases, leaving 2 bases of the junction unmatched. Germline assignment: CDR1 MNHNS and CDR2 SASEGT. CDR3 length equals 14 residues. The CDR3 reads CASSETGGSQPQHF. As DNA, the CDR3 is TGTGCCAGCAGTGAAACAGGGGGCAGTCAGCCCCAGCATTTT.